These T cell receptor beta chains were read from a single sample in a study of Graves' ophthalmopathy and Graves' hyperthyroidism. TCRdb re-analysed the multiplex PCR reads in MiXCR, keeping a single row per CDR3 protein. This sample carries more than 300,000 distinct CDR3 sequences, approximately 15% of them seen once, and the ten largest clones take roughly 7%. Material: peripheral blood. These TCRs come from a woman younger than 30 with stable Graves' hyperthyroidism. Each CDR3 is given with its conserved first and last residue. Fields, in order: clone size, D gene, CDR3 length, J gene, V gene, CDR3 protein, CDR3 DNA. D genes are given only for firm matches. Clone sizes are given selectively: once, few, many, or a class where the clone is expanded.

many | . | 12 | TRBJ2-5 | TRBV7-9 | CASSLVGRAQYF | TGTGCCAGCAGCTTAGTAGGGCGGGCCCAGTACTTC
. | . | 12 | TRBJ1-2 | TRBV6-1 | CASYANNYGYTF | TGTGCCAGCTACGCTAATAACTATGGCTACACCTTC
many | TRBD1 | 17 | TRBJ1-6 | TRBV6-1 | CASSSVGDSSYNSPLHF | TGTGCCAGCAGCAGTGTTGGGGACAGCTCCTATAATTCACCCCTCCACTTT
many | . | 17 | TRBJ1-2 | TRBV9 | CASSVVEGEGSPYGYTF | TGTGCCAGCAGCGTAGTGGAGGGTGAAGGGTCCCCCTATGGCTACACCTTC
few | TRBD2 | 20 | TRBJ2-5 | TRBV3-1 | CASSFRLAGVSTALGETQYF | TGTGCCAGCAGCTTTCGACTAGCGGGGGTTTCTACCGCTCTGGGGGAGACCCAGTACTTC
. | TRBD2 | 14 | TRBJ2-5 | TRBV6-2/TRBV6-3 | CAGSSSGGAETQYF | TGTGCCGGTTCCTCTAGCGGGGGGGCCGAGACCCAGTACTTC
many | . | 13 | TRBJ2-5 | TRBV7-3 | CASSLLASETQYF | TGTGCCAGCAGCTTATTGGCTAGCGAGACCCAGTACTTC
many | . | 12 | TRBJ2-7 | TRBV7-9 | CASSFLGVEQYF | TGTGCCAGCAGCTTTCTAGGGGTCGAGCAGTACTTC
. | . | 13 | TRBJ2-7 | TRBV5-1 | CASSFVSLGKQYF | TGCGCCAGCAGCTTTGTAAGTTTGGGAAAGCAGTACTTC
. | . | 13 | TRBJ2-7 | TRBV7-2 | CASSSRVPDEQYF | TGTGCCAGCAGTTCCAGGGTTCCCGACGAGCAGTACTTC
many | . | 12 | TRBJ2-7 | TRBV19 | CASSSARYEQYF | TGTGCCAGTAGTTCAGCCCGCTACGAGCAGTACTTC
many | . | 16 | TRBJ1-3 | TRBV6-2/TRBV6-3 | CASSYSGHLSGNTIYF | TGTGCCAGCAGTTACTCGGGACACCTCTCTGGAAACACCATATATTTT
. | TRBD1 | 16 | TRBJ1-3 | TRBV11-2 | CASRRDREPSGNTIYF | TGTGCCAGCAGGCGGGACAGGGAACCCTCTGGAAACACCATATATTTT
many | . | 14 | TRBJ1-2 | TRBV19 | CASSIFSGNYGYTF | TGTGCCAGTAGTATATTCAGCGGAAACTATGGCTACACCTTC
many | TRBD1 | 15 | TRBJ2-6 | TRBV3-1 | CASSPTGAGANVLTF | TGTGCCAGCAGCCCTACAGGGGCTGGGGCCAACGTCCTGACTTTC
many | . | 15 | TRBJ1-2 | TRBV7-2 | CASSLAQARNYGYTF | TGTGCCAGCAGCTTAGCCCAGGCCCGAAACTATGGCTACACCTTC
many | . | 19 | TRBJ1-1 | TRBV6-2/TRBV6-3 | CASSPALGRGYHPSTEAFF | TGTGCCAGCAGTCCGGCACTGGGGCGGGGATATCACCCAAGCACTGAAGCTTTCTTT
many | TRBD1 | 16 | TRBJ1-5 | TRBV6-2/TRBV6-3 | CASSTIRGRRSQPQHF | TGTGCCAGCAGTACCATCAGGGGGCGAAGGAGTCAGCCCCAGCATTTT
few | . | 15 | TRBJ1-3 | TRBV29-1 | CSVVGGTGLGNTIYF | TGCAGCGTTGTGGGGGGTACAGGGCTGGGAAACACCATATATTTT
many | TRBD2 | 14 | TRBJ2-5 | TRBV7-8 | CASSLAGGKETQYF | TGTGCCAGCAGCTTAGCGGGGGGGAAAGAGACCCAGTACTTC
few | . | 16 | TRBJ2-2 | TRBV5-1 | CASSLQGPRNTGELFF | TGCGCCAGCAGCTTACAAGGGCCGAGGAACACCGGGGAGCTGTTTTTT
many | . | 15 | TRBJ1-1 | TRBV6-1 | CASSVDSVWVTEAFF | TGTGCCAGCAGTGTGGACAGTGTTTGGGTAACTGAAGCTTTCTTT
many | TRBD1 | 13 | TRBJ1-2 | TRBV6-1 | CASSQTGEDGYTF | TGTGCCAGCAGCCAGACAGGGGAGGATGGCTACACCTTC
few | . | 13 | TRBJ1-1 | TRBV11-3 | CASLKGGGAEAFF | TGTGCCAGCCTTAAGGGGGGAGGGGCTGAAGCTTTCTTT
many | . | 13 | TRBJ1-2 | TRBV6-2/TRBV6-3 | CASSYPGIDGYTF | TGTGCCAGCAGTTACCCGGGAATCGATGGCTACACCTTC
many | TRBD2 | 14 | TRBJ2-7 | TRBV7-9 | CASSLSGGAVEQYF | TGTGCCAGCAGCCTAAGCGGGGGGGCCGTCGAGCAGTACTTC
many | TRBD1 | 15 | TRBJ1-2 | TRBV27 | CAARPTGGAGYGYTF | TGTGCCGCGCGACCCACAGGGGGCGCCGGGTATGGCTACACCTTC
few | TRBD1 | 20 | TRBJ1-6 | TRBV15 | CATSPGRDSPYNSYNSPLHF | TGTGCCACCAGCCCTGGAAGGGACAGTCCGTACAACTCCTATAATTCACCCCTCCACTTT
many | TRBD1 | 15 | TRBJ1-5 | TRBV19 | CASSSGTGVGQPQHF | TGTGCCAGTAGTTCCGGGACAGGGGTAGGACAGCCCCAGCATTTT
many | . | 15 | TRBJ2-5 | TRBV5-1 | CASSLGQGGQETQYF | TGCGCCAGCAGCTTGGGGCAGGGAGGCCAAGAGACCCAGTACTTC
many | . | 14 | TRBJ1-5 | TRBV29-1 | CSVSTAGVNQPQHF | TGCAGCGTCTCCACCGCGGGGGTTAATCAGCCCCAGCATTTT
. | . | 15 | TRBJ1-6 | TRBV3-1 | CASRLIRDPISPLHF | TGTGCCAGCAGACTGATCCGGGACCCCATTTCACCCCTCCACTTT
many | . | 17 | TRBJ2-2 | TRBV7-6 | CASSLAMDNANTGELFF | TGTGCCAGCAGCTTAGCGATGGACAACGCGAACACCGGGGAGCTGTTTTTT
many | TRBD1 | 14 | TRBJ1-1 | TRBV12-3/TRBV12-4 | CASSLEQGEAEAFF | TGTGCCAGCAGTTTAGAGCAGGGGGAAGCTGAAGCTTTCTTT
many | . | 11 | TRBJ1-1 | TRBV11-2 | CASSFQREAFF | TGTGCCAGCAGCTTTCAGAGAGAAGCTTTCTTT
once | . | 15 | TRBJ1-5 | TRBV12-3/TRBV12-4 | CASSEGGHEFQPQHF | TGTGCCAGCAGTGAGGGGGGGCATGAGTTTCAGCCCCAGCATTTT
many | TRBD2 | 14 | TRBJ2-5 | TRBV7-2 | CASSLGPGEGTQYF | TGTGCCAGCAGCTTAGGACCGGGGGAGGGGACCCAGTACTTC
many | . | 12 | TRBJ1-2 | TRBV19 | CASYSDGYRYTF | TGTGCCAGTTATTCGGACGGTTATCGCTACACCTTC
few | . | 15 | TRBJ2-2 | TRBV20-1 | CSARDVRQGDGELFF | TGCAGTGCTAGAGATGTGCGGCAGGGTGACGGGGAGCTGTTTTTT
many | . | 15 | TRBJ1-5 | TRBV11-2 | CASSLGDHSNQPQHF | TGTGCCAGCAGCTTGGGGGATCATAGCAATCAGCCCCAGCATTTT
many | . | 14 | TRBJ1-2 | TRBV6-2/TRBV6-3 | CASSLAGGSYGYTF | TGTGCCAGCAGTTTAGCCGGTGGGAGCTATGGCTACACCTTC